Listed here are 10 T cell receptor beta chains from one sample, sequenced in a study of long-term antiretroviral therapy in people with HIV. Running of the v3.0 immunoSEQ assay took place at survey level. Clones were read by immunoSEQ multiplex PCR, and TCRdb kept only the in-frame ones, dropping some. Among approximately 20,000 clones listed, about 80% were seen once. The sample here was unsorted PBMCs, taken 0.2 years after starting antiretroviral therapy. These TCRs come from a woman in her thirties or forties with HIV.

J is TRBJ2-7 and V is TRBV5-1, with TRBD2 identical over 8 bases. V gave up 0 bases and J gave up 2 bases; unmatched junction bases: 4. CDR1 and CDR2 (germline): SGHRS, YFSETQ. This CDR3 has 15 amino acids. The CDR3 here is CASSLGGLGTYEQYF. The CDR3 region has the DNA TGCGCCAGCAGCTTGGGGGGACTAGGGACCTACGAGCAGTACTTC. The full variable domain, in which reference TRBV5-1 and TRBJ2-7 provide the parts outside the CDR3, is KAGVTQTPRYLIKTRGQQVTLSCSPISGHRSVSWYQQTPGQGLQFLFEYFSETQRNKGNFPGRFSGRQFSNSRSEMNVSTLELGDSALYLCASSLGGLGTYEQYFGPGTRLTVT.

V usage is TRBV7-9 and J usage is TRBJ1-1; D is ambiguous. The CDR3 length is 16 residues. CDR1 SEHNR and CDR2 FQNEAQ come from the germline V gene (reference sequence). V shed 5 bases and J shed 0 bases, with 16 bases lying between them. CDR3 coding DNA: TGTGCCAGCAGCCGTCTAAGGGCCGGGATGAACACTGAAGCTTTCTTT. Translating gives CASSRLRAGMNTEAFF.

The V call is TRBV19, the J call TRBJ2-3, with D maybe TRBD2 (5 bases). Looked up from germline, CDR1 is LNHDA and CDR2 is SQIVND (reference sequence). V lost 4 bases and J 0 bases, leaving 14 bases between the germline ends. The CDR3 runs to 16 residues. The CDR3 DNA sequence: TGTGCCAGTAGTACGCTAGCTTACACTAGCACAGATACGCAGTATTTT. It encodes CASSTLAYTSTDTQYF.

The table lists this clone with a few counts. CDR3 protein: CASSLGADTNTEAFF. CDR3 bases: TGCGCCAGCAGCCTGGGGGCAGATACCAACACTGAAGCTTTCTTT. This chain links TRBV4-1 with TRBJ1-1; D may be TRBD1 (6 bases). CDR3 size: 15 residues. Germline V gene data show CDR1 as MGHRA and CDR2 as YSYEKL. Trimming stripped 4 bases from V and 2 bases from J, with 14 bases between.

The V call is TRBV7-8, the J call TRBJ2-1; 10 bases map to TRBD2. Germline trimming cut 3 bases from V and 9 bases from J; bases unmatched to any gene: 5. The CDR3 spans 14 residues. The V gene's germline CDR1 is SGHVS and CDR2 FQNEAQ. The chain's CDR3 is CASSFSGGPGEQFF. The CDR3 nucleotides read TGTGCCAGCAGCTTTAGCGGGGGGCCGGGTGAGCAGTTCTTC.

The gene calls are TRBV9 and TRBJ1-5; the D is unclear. This CDR3 is built from 14 residues. The V gene's germline CDR1 is SGDLS and CDR2 YYNGEE. Trimming shortened V by 0 bases and J by 2 bases, and 6 bases separated the two germline ends. The CDR3 protein is CASSVGWGNQPQHF. Written as DNA, the CDR3 is TGTGCCAGCAGCGTAGGGTGGGGCAATCAGCCCCAGCATTTT.

In this sample, this clone turned up a few times. The gene calls are TRBV19 and TRBJ1-4; perhaps TRBD1 as D (6 bases). The V gene lost 6 bases and the J gene lost 8 bases, with 16 bases spanning the gap. Germline CDR1 LNHDA, CDR2 SQIVND (reference sequence). CDR3 length equals 14 residues. For the CDR3, the DNA is TGTGCCAGTAGGATCAGGGGCCCGGACGAAAAACTGTTTTTT. Translated: CASRIRGPDEKLFF. Full variable domain (missing parts from reference TRBV19 and TRBJ1-4): DGGITQSPKYLFRKEGQNVTLSCEQNLNHDAMYWYRQDPGQGLRLIYYSQIVNDFQKGDIAEGYSVSREKKESFPLTVTSAQKNPTAFYLCASRIRGPDEKLFFGSGTQLSVL.

The V call is TRBV19, the J call TRBJ2-2; D not resolved. Germline V gene data show CDR1 as LNHDA and CDR2 as SQIVND (reference sequence). Trimming pared 3 bases from V and 9 bases from J, leaving 8 bases between. CDR3 size: 12 residues. The CDR3 loop reads CASSINDRELFF. Here the CDR3 DNA reads TGTGCCAGTAGTATTAACGACAGGGAGCTGTTTTTT.

The chain carries TRBV7-9 and TRBJ1-2; 7 bases match TRBD1. The CDR3 runs 16 residues. J was trimmed by 6 bases and V by 5 bases; bases with no gene match: 15. Germline assignment: CDR1 SEHNR and CDR2 FQNEAQ (reference sequence). The chain's CDR3 is CASSTQPSGTENGYTF. The CDR3 nucleotides are TGTGCCAGCAGCACCCAACCCAGCGGGACAGAGAATGGCTACACCTTC.

This chain links TRBV5-4 with TRBJ2-7, with D possibly being TRBD1 (5 bases). CDR1 is SGHNT, CDR2 YYREEE, per germline (reference sequence). Trimming removed 4 bases from V and 3 bases from J, with 8 bases in between. The CDR3 consists of 12 residues. In nucleotides, the CDR3 is TGTGCCAGCAGCACCGACAGCTACGAGCAGTACTTC. It is translated as CASSTDSYEQYF.